This T cell receptor (beta chain) is from a study of Graves' ophthalmopathy and Graves' hyperthyroidism (dated 2018 in TCRdb). The study in broad terms: Peripheral blood samples were taken at the time of initial diagnosis, before any treatment was given. In total, 135 blood samples were TCR-sequenced: fewer than 50 ophthalmopathy, around 75 hyperthyroidism and about 17 hyperthyroidism-to-ophthalmopathy patients. For independent validation, a separate cohort was made up of fewer than 20 hyperthyroidism patients plus 17 patients who later progressed from hyperthyroidism to ophthalmopathy. After sampling, hyperthyroidism patients received methimazole starting at 30 mg daily, and ophthalmopathy patients received high-dose intravenous methylprednisolone. TCR beta repertoire signatures were used to distinguish Graves' ophthalmopathy from Graves' hyperthyroidism and to predict progression to ophthalmopathy. In over 5 hyperthyroidism patients, the T-cell repertoire of thyroid tissue was compared with the T-cell repertoire of blood. To explore V-J signatures that distinguish ophthalmopathy from hyperthyroidism, a discovery set of about a hundred patients was enrolled, made up of 43 with ophthalmopathy and some 58 with stable hyperthyroidism. The 85 to 100 discovery patients were divided at random into training and test sets in a 7:3 ratio.

For repertoire sequencing, the TCR beta CDR3 regions were amplified from RNA transcripts. The first round of RT-PCR was done with HTBI primers and the Qiagen OneStep RT-PCR kit, and was followed by a second round of multiplex PCR, then size selection and purification. The libraries underwent paired-end sequencing with 100 bp reads on an Illumina HiSeq2000. Under the source paper's analysis protocol: SOAPnuke was used to process the reads, removing any read that contained adapters or uncalled bases, had a mean Phred below 15, or lacked an exact match to the constant primer or identifier. High-quality paired reads were merged with COPE v1.2.5. Unique nucleotide sequences were defined as clonotypes and aligned to IMGT TRB V, D and J references using MiTCR v1.1. Only V-J combinations with frequency above 0.0001 were analysed, covering approximately 99% of repertoires. For each V-J combination, a TCR clonal expansion and chaos score was defined as F50 clonal expansion divided by the chaos observed in the TCRdist matrix. Welch's t-statistics and random forest were used to reduce the features to some 13 V-J combinations, which were then used as input to a naive Bayes classifier. The Morisita-Horn index was used to measure how similar the thyroid and blood repertoires were. The public reads were quality trimmed at Q25 with fastp and then assembled into clones with MiXCR by TCRdb, keeping productive beta chains. Rows merge per CDR3 protein into single entries with the most common DNA and genes. TCRdb assigned the V and J calls; the authors' analysis was not used. The sample yields 400,000 to 500,000 distinct CDR3 sequences; around a fifth were counted once. Clones ranked in the top ten supply roughly 3% of the sample.

As regards this clonotype: No antigen is known for it. Base qualities are not recorded, but no much larger clone differs from it by a single base.

Hyperthyroidism was considered stable if no progression to ophthalmopathy occurred within 18 months of follow-up. Hyperthyroidism patients were newly diagnosed, were aged 18 to 65 years, and had a disease duration under 2 months. Patients with other autoimmune diseases, uncontrolled infections, pregnancy or lactation were excluded from the study. Diagnosis was based on clinical symptoms, serum thyroxine, TRAb, thyroid ultrasound and orbital computed tomography. Using Ficoll-Paque density gradient centrifugation, PBMCs were isolated from less than 11 ml of fresh peripheral blood. Total RNA was extracted using Trizol reagent, and RNA quality was checked on an Agilent 2100 Bioanalyzer. General study outcomes and caveats: Ophthalmopathy was separated from stable hyperthyroidism by the 13-signature model with around 89% sensitivity and approximately 84% specificity in cross-validation and with 80%/75% in the test set. No statistical method was used to set the sample size in advance, and the investigators knew which group each participant was assigned to. Most expanded thyroid clonotypes with a frequency above 0.001 also appeared in blood, which suggests that blood repertoires may reflect the immune response in the thyroid. In validation, the model predicted ophthalmopathy progression with 55% to 71% sensitivity and roughly 72% specificity; more than ten predicted patients were CT-confirmed with GO in a median of roughly 6.8 months.

The sequencing input was peripheral blood. The clonotype comes from a woman between 18 and 29 years old with stable Graves' hyperthyroidism. Donor details come from another sample of the same person, matched by shared clones.

The CDR3 sequence is CASSPARGSNQPQHF. The DNA is as follows: TGTGCCAGCAGCCCCGCGAGGGGTAGCAATCAGCCCCAGCATTTT. The sequence is built from TRBV12-3 or TRBV12-4 and TRBJ1-5; D gene: possibly TRBD1, on 5 matching bases. Relative to germline, V is 6 bases shorter and J is 0 bases shorter, with 12 bases between their ends. The CDR3 numbers 15 residues from cysteine through phenylalanine. CDR3 DNA only is kept here, 45 bases in frame from base 1.